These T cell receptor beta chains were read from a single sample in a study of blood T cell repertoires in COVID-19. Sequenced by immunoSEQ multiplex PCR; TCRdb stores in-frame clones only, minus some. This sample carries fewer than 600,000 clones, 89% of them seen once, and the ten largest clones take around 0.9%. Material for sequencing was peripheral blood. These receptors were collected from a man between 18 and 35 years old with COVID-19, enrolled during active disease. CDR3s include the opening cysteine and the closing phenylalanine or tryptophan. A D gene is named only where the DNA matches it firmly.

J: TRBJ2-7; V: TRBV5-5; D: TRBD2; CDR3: CASTLAGDLQTYEQYF
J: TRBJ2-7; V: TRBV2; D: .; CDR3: CASKKTPSLEQYF
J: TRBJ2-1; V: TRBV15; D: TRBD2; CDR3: CATSRVTSGHNEQFF
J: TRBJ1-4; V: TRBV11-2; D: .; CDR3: CASSPGTGGEKLFF
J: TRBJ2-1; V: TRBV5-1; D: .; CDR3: CASSLLAGSSYNEQFF
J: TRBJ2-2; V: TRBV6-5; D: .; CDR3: CASSWTAMNTGELFF
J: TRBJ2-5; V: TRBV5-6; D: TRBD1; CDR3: CASSSMTGLGETQYF
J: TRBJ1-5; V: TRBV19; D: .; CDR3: CASSITRDSNQPQHF
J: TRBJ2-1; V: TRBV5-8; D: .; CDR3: CASSPAYTSSYNEQFF
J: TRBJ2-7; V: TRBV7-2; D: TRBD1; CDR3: CASSYDRDYEQYF
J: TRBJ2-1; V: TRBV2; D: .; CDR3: CASSEALQGSSGAYNEQFF
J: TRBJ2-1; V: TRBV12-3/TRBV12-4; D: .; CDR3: CASRLSHEQFF
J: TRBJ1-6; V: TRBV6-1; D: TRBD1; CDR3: CASSDGWTGRSPLHF
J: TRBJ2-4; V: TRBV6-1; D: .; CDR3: CASSEFVGVAANIQYF
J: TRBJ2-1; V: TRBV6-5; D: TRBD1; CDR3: CATLEDRGNEQFF
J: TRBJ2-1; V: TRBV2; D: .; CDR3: CASRRNRDNEQFF
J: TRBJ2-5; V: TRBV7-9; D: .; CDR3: CASSPDSRQETQYF
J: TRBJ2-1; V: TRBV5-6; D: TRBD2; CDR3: CASSFRTSGVNEQFF
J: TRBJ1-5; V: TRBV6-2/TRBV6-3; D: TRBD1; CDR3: CASSQYRGSNQPQHF
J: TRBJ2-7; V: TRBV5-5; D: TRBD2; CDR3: CASSLEGREILEQYF
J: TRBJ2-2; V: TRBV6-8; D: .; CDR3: CASNALSFANTGELFF
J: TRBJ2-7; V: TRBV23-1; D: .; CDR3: CASSPWGQQSYEQYF
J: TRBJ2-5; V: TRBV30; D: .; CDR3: CAWSVAGETQYF
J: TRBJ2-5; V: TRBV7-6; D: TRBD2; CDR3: CASSGLAGGFETQYF
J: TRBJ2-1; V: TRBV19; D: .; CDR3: CASKSREPPKQFF
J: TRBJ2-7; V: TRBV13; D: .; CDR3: CASSLSGSYEQYF
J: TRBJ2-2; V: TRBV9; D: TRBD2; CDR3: CASSYSGSLGGELFF
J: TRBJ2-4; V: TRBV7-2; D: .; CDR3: CASSLGVGGMAKNIQYF
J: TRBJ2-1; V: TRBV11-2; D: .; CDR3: CASSLESPRNEQFF
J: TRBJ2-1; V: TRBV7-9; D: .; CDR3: CASSLVPRNTEQFF
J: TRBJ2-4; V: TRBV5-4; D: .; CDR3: CASSSDRAKNIQYF
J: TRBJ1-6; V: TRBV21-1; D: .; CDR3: CASSKLETGAYNSPLHF
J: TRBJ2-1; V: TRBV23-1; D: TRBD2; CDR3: CASSHSLTSGGADEQFF
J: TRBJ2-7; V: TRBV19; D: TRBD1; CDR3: CASSPVPGQAYEQYF
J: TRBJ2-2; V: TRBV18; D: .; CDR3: CASSPDTGFVSIGELFF